This passage covers 31 T cell receptor beta chains from one sample sequenced in a study of cytomegalovirus exposure and HLA in healthy donors. The PCR ran on 60 Vbeta and 13 Jbeta primers. Here immunoSEQ multiplex PCR was the method, and the copy in TCRdb shows in-frame clones only, minus some. The sample lists about 140,000 clones; around 80% were seen once. The sequenced sample was PBMCs. The receptors were sampled from a man in his forties or fifties in good health and CMV-seropositive.

The chain carries TRBV5-1 and TRBJ2-5; 7 positions match TRBD1. This CDR3 is built from 16 residues. Looked up from germline, CDR1 is SGHRS and CDR2 is YFSETQ. Trimming cost V 2 bases and J 0 bases; bases outside gene matches: 7. In nucleotides, the CDR3 is TGCGCCAGCAGCTTTCGGGGACAGAAGTACCAAGAGACCCAGTACTTC. It specifies CASSFRGQKYQETQYF.

In DNA form, the CDR3 reads TGTGCCACCAGCTCCTGGACAGGGGGAAGCGAGCAGTACTTC. As protein: CATSSWTGGSEQYF. The V and J genes are TRBV15 and TRBJ2-7; 10 bases are a match to TRBD1. The CDR3 extends over 14 amino acids. Germline V gene lookup returns CDR1 LNHNV and CDR2 YYDKDF (reference sequence). Trimming took 5 bases from V and 6 from J; bases not matched to a gene: 7.

The J gene is TRBJ1-1, the V gene TRBV5-4, with 7 positions matching TRBD1. Per the germline V gene, CDR1 is SGHNT and CDR2 is YYREEE (reference sequence). Trimming took 6 bases from V and 5 from J; bases not matched to a gene: 10. This CDR3 is built from 14 residues. The CDR3 reads CASKRNRGGTEAFF. CDR3 bases: TGTGCCAGCAAACGGAACAGGGGAGGTACTGAAGCTTTCTTT.

The rearrangement links TRBV6-1 to TRBJ2-7; D perhaps matches TRBD1 (5 bases). V lost 1 base and J 4 bases, leaving 14 bases between the germline ends. The germline gives CDR1 MNHNS, CDR2 SASEGT. This CDR3 has 15 residues. CDR3 nucleotides: TGTGCCAGCAGTGAAGAGGGGCCCCCGTGGTACGAGCAGTACTTC. Translation gives CASSEEGPPWYEQYF.

This chain links TRBV11-3 with TRBJ2-1; 10 positions match TRBD2. CDR3 length: 17 amino acids. CDR1 and CDR2 from the germline V gene are SGHNT and YENEEA. The V segment lost 5 bases and the J segment 7 bases; nucleotides outside the gene matches: 14. The CDR3 sequence is CASSPRAGGRVDNEQFF. Here the CDR3 DNA reads TGTGCCAGCAGCCCCCGAGCGGGAGGGAGGGTTGATAATGAGCAGTTCTTC.

The rearrangement links TRBV7-8 to TRBJ1-4, with 10 nucleotides matching TRBD1. The V and J ends lost 5 bases and 5 bases, in that order; junction bases with no gene match: 8. Germline V gene lookup returns CDR1 SGHVS and CDR2 FQNEAQ. This CDR3 is 16 amino acids long. The CDR3 sequence: CASSPWTGGSNEKLFF. In DNA, the CDR3 is TGTGCCAGCAGCCCGTGGACAGGGGGGTCCAATGAAAAACTGTTTTTT.

The V and J genes are TRBV6-5 and TRBJ1-1; 8 bases fit TRBD1. CDR3 length: 16 amino acids. V dropped 2 bases and J dropped 13; count of bases not matched to a gene: 18. The germline gives CDR1 MNHEY, CDR2 SVGAGI. This CDR3 reads CASSYQSDRGRLVNFF. CDR3 in DNA: TGTGCCAGCAGTTACCAATCCGACAGGGGCCGCTTGGTAAATTTCTTT.

J is TRBJ1-4 and V is TRBV5-1, with D hard to call. The CDR3 length is 14 residues. CDR1 and CDR2 (germline): SGHRS, YFSETQ. V was clipped by 5 bases and J by 6 bases, with 14 bases between them. The CDR3 loop is CASSKRSLDEKLFF. Here the CDR3 DNA reads TGCGCCAGCAGTAAGAGGAGCCTGGATGAAAAACTGTTTTTT.

The chain combines TRBV10-3 with TRBJ2-1, with 9 bases fitting TRBD2. Germline lookup yields CDR1 ENHRY and CDR2 SYGVKD. V was pared by 0 bases and J by 4 bases, with 4 bases of the junction left unmatched. This CDR3 comprises 16 residues. CDR3 sequence (DNA): TGTGCCATCAGTGAGTCAAGCGGGGGGAATTACAATGAGCAGTTCTTC. This sequence encodes CAISESSGGNYNEQFF.

This clone was counted only a few times. The V and J genes are TRBV18 and TRBJ2-3; 7 bases line up with TRBD2. V lost 0 bases, J lost 0 bases, and 9 bases stayed unmatched. CDR3 length: 18 residues. Germline V gene sequence: CDR1 KGHSH, CDR2 LQKENI. The chain's CDR3 is CASSPPIASGTSTDTQYF. As DNA, the CDR3 is TGTGCCAGCTCACCACCGATCGCTAGCGGAACTAGCACAGATACGCAGTATTTT.

This clone has a single count. This sequence joins TRBV5-6 and TRBJ1-2, with TRBD1 matching 8 bases. Germline CDR1 reads SGHDT; CDR2 reads YYEEEE. The CDR3 is 15 residues long. V shed 5 bases and J 1 base; nucleotides not matched to a gene: 7. The CDR3 protein is CASRLRTGNNYGYTF. The CDR3 nucleotides are TGTGCCAGCAGGCTGAGGACAGGGAATAACTATGGCTACACCTTC.

The chain joins TRBV5-4 to TRBJ2-2; 11 bases agree with TRBD1. Germline CDR1 reads SGHNT; CDR2 reads YYREEE (reference sequence). The length of the CDR3 is 17 residues. The V and J ends lost 5 bases and 4 bases, in that order; junction bases with no gene match: 10. CDR3 region: CASRTGDRGSSTGELFF. For the CDR3, the DNA is TGTGCCAGCAGAACTGGGGACAGGGGGTCGAGCACCGGGGAGCTGTTTTTT.

The CDR3 coding sequence is TGCAGTGCGAGCGTCAATGAGCAGTTCTTC. Its translation: CSASVNEQFF. The chain combines TRBV20-1 with TRBJ2-1; D is unclear. The CDR3 totals 10 residues. CDR1 is DFQATT, CDR2 SNEGSKA, per germline (reference sequence). The V and J ends lost 6 bases and 6 bases respectively, with 6 bases between them.

The V call is TRBV5-1, the J call TRBJ2-1, with TRBD2 identical over 8 bases. Germline trimming cut 7 bases from V and 8 bases from J; bases unmatched to any gene: 11. This CDR3 has 14 residues. Germline CDR1 SGHRS, CDR2 YFSETQ. The CDR3 loop reads CASGVSGSTYEQFF. The CDR3 nucleotides read TGCGCCAGCGGGGTCAGCGGGAGTACCTATGAGCAGTTCTTC.

CDR3 nucleotides: TGTGCCAGCAGCTTCACTAGGTCCATAGAGACCCAGTACTTC. This translates into CASSFTRSIETQYF. The J gene is TRBJ2-5, the V gene TRBV11-2; possible D gene TRBD2, 5 bases. This CDR3 has 14 amino acids. With 3 bases removed from V and 4 bases from J, the gap between germline ends came to 12 bases. Germline V gene lookup returns CDR1 SGHAT and CDR2 FQNNGV.

This clone has more than one count but fewer than ten. CDR3 in DNA: TGTGCCTGGAGTGTGGGACAGATTAACATTCAGTACTTC. Translated: CAWSVGQINIQYF. This chain connects TRBV30 to TRBJ2-4; 7 nucleotides align to TRBD1. The CDR3 contains 13 residues. Looked up from germline, CDR1 is GTSNPN and CDR2 is SVGIG (reference sequence). The junction had 3 bases not matched to a gene; V was cut back by 0 bases and J by 7 bases.

This clone was observed a handful of times. The J gene is TRBJ2-4, the V gene TRBV4-1; D is undetermined. Germline CDR1 MGHRA, CDR2 YSYEKL. This CDR3 has 12 amino acids. V lost 0 bases and J lost 7, with 4 bases in between. CDR3 protein: CASSQEANIQYF. CDR3 nucleotide sequence: TGCGCCAGCAGCCAAGAAGCTAACATTCAGTACTTC.

This clone has a handful of counts. The chain couples TRBV7-2 to TRBJ2-7; D perhaps matches TRBD2 (5 bases). Trimming cost V 3 bases and J 6 bases, with 9 bases left between them. Germline V gene sequence: CDR1 SGHTA, CDR2 FQGNSA. The CDR3 contains 12 residues. The DNA for the CDR3 is TGTGCCAGCAGCTTGGCCAGCGGCGAGCAGTACTTC. Amino acids: CASSLASGEQYF.

About this clone: The junction departs from germline at one end; a sequencing error may be responsible. The genes are TRBV7-9 and TRBJ2-3; a weak D match, TRBD1 (5 bases). From germline, CDR1 is SEHNR and CDR2 FQNEAQ (reference sequence). The CDR3 is 12 residues long. In DNA form, the CDR3 reads TGTTCCAGCAATCCAGGGCGAGATACGCAGTATTTT. Translation gives CSSNPGRDTQYF.

The chain employs TRBV19 and TRBJ1-1, with D uncertain. Germline CDR1 and CDR2: LNHDA and SQIVND (reference sequence). With 5 bases removed from V and 5 bases from J, the gap between germline ends came to 15 bases. The CDR3 is made up of 14 amino acids. CDR3 nucleotides: TGTGCCAGTAGTTTCTATCCGAGGAGAACTGAAGCTTTCTTT. Its translation is CASSFYPRRTEAFF.

The chain is built from TRBV6-4 and TRBJ1-2; 8 nucleotides line up with TRBD1. Germline V lookup: CDR1 MRHNA, CDR2 SNTAGT. The CDR3 length is 13 residues. Trimming removed 3 bases from V and 6 bases from J; junction bases left unmatched: 3. DNA for the CDR3: TGTGCCAGCAGTGAAGGACAGGGCCATGGCTACACCTTC. It codes for CASSEGQGHGYTF.

The chain recombines TRBV5-1 with TRBJ2-7; TRBD1 agrees at 11 bases. After removal of 4 bases from V and 1 base from J, the junction contained 10 bases not matched to a gene. Germline values: CDR1 SGHRS, CDR2 YFSETQ. The length of the CDR3 is 17 residues. CDR3 protein: CASSRRSDRGQSYEQYF. The CDR3 coding sequence is TGCGCCAGCAGCCGACGATCGGACAGGGGGCAGTCCTACGAGCAGTACTTC.

The gene calls are TRBV4-2 and TRBJ1-1; 12 positions match TRBD1. The CDR3 is 18 residues long. Trimming at V came to 2 bases and at J to 4 bases, leaving 11 bases not matched to a gene. Germline V gene data show CDR1 as LGHNA and CDR2 as YNFKEQ. The CDR3 DNA reads TGTGCCAGCAGCCAAACACATATGGGACAGGGGGCAGGCACTGAAGCTTTCTTT. Translating it yields CASSQTHMGQGAGTEAFF.

The gene calls are TRBV27 and TRBJ1-2, with D possibly matching TRBD1 (6 bases). CDR1 MNHEY and CDR2 SMNVEV come from the germline V gene (reference sequence). The CDR3 contains 12 residues. The V gene lost 5 bases and the J gene lost 8 bases, with 12 bases spanning the gap. In DNA, the CDR3 is TGTGCCAGCAGTGAACAGGGCAGGGGCTACACCTTC. Translated, it gives CASSEQGRGYTF.

This clone appeared a few times. This chain connects TRBV27 to TRBJ1-1; TRBD1 agrees at 7 bases. The CDR3 loop spans 14 amino acids. V gave up 3 bases and J gave up 5 bases; unmatched junction bases: 6. The V gene's germline CDR1 is MNHEY and CDR2 SMNVEV (reference sequence). DNA of the CDR3: TGTGCCAGCAGTTTGGACAGGTGGAGGACTGAAGCTTTCTTT. It translates to CASSLDRWRTEAFF.

The V and J genes are TRBV27 and TRBJ1-2; 8 bases map to TRBD1. CDR3 length: 15 residues. V lost 5 bases to trimming and J lost 4 bases; unmatched junction nucleotides: 9. Germline V gene data show CDR1 as MNHEY and CDR2 as SMNVEV (reference sequence). CDR3 residues: CASSPQGALSYGYTF. In DNA form, the CDR3 reads TGTGCCAGCAGTCCCCAGGGGGCGCTTAGCTATGGCTACACCTTC.

With regard to this clone: A read error may produce the germline difference seen at one junction end. This chain connects TRBV10-3 to TRBJ1-2, with D unresolved. The CDR3 is 14 residues long. Germline values: CDR1 ENHRY, CDR2 SYGVKD. The CDR3 loop is CAISLKRDNCGYTF. CDR3 nucleotide sequence: TGTGCCATCAGTCTCAAGCGGGATAACTGTGGCTACACCTTC.

The chain has TRBV27 and TRBJ2-1, with TRBD2 matching over 8 bases. The CDR3 is 14 amino acids. Germline trimming cut 6 bases from V and 2 bases from J; bases unmatched to any gene: 3. Germline lookup yields CDR1 MNHEY and CDR2 SMNVEV (reference sequence). This CDR3 is CASRHGRAYNEQFF. The CDR3 nucleotides read TGTGCCAGCAGGCACGGGAGGGCCTACAATGAGCAGTTCTTC.

The chain employs TRBV28 and TRBJ1-2; the D is unclear. V was trimmed by 7 bases and J by 7 bases, leaving 19 bases between them. Germline CDR1 and CDR2: MDHEN and SYDVKM. CDR3 size: 14 residues. In DNA form, the CDR3 reads TGTGCCAGCACCCCTTGGGCAGCCCCTGGTGGCTACACCTTC. Encoded protein: CASTPWAAPGGYTF.

V and J are TRBV11-2 and TRBJ1-1; tentatively, D is TRBD1 (5 bases). V shed 5 bases and J shed 0 bases, with 10 bases lying between them. The CDR3 is 14 residues long. The germline gives CDR1 SGHAT, CDR2 FQNNGV. For the CDR3, the DNA is TGTGCCAGCAGCCCCGTGACAGTGAACACTGAAGCTTTCTTT. Protein: CASSPVTVNTEAFF.

The V gene is TRBV19, the J gene TRBJ2-3; TRBD1 agrees at 8 bases. Germline-derived CDR1 and CDR2 are LNHDA and SQIVND (reference sequence). The ends lost 4 bases at V and 6 bases at J; junction bases unmatched: 6. This CDR3 comprises 14 residues. The CDR3 protein is CASSRAGGSDTQYF. CDR3 coding DNA: TGTGCCAGTAGTAGGGCAGGGGGCTCGGATACGCAGTATTTT.